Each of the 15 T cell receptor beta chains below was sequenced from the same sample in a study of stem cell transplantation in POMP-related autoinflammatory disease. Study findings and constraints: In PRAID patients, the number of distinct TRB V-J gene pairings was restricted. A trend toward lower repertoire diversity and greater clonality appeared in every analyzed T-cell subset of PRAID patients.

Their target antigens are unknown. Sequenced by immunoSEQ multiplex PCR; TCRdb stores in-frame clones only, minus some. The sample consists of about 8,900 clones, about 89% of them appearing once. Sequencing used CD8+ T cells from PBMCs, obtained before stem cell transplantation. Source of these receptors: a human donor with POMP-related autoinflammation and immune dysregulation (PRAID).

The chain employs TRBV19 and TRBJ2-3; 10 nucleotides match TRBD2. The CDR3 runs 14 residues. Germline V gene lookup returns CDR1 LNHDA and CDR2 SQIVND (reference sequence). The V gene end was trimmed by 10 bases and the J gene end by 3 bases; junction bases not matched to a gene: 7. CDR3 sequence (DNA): TGTGCCACTACAAAACTAGCGGGAACAGATACGCAGTATTTT. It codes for CATTKLAGTDTQYF.

CDR3: CASSLELAGGPTDTQYF. In DNA, the CDR3 is TGTGCCAGCAGCTTGGAATTGGCGGGGGGGCCTACAGATACGCAGTATTTT. The rearrangement joins TRBV7-9 to TRBJ2-3; 9 positions agree with TRBD2. The CDR3 is 17 residues long. V shed 3 bases and J 3 bases; nucleotides not matched to a gene: 10. Germline V gene data show CDR1 as SEHNR and CDR2 as FQNEAQ (reference sequence).

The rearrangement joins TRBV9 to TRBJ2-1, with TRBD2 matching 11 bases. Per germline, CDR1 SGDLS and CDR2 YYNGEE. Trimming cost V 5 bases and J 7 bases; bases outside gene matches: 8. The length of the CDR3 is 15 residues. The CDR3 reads CASSRYSGGANEQFF. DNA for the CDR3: TGTGCCAGCAGTCGCTATAGCGGGGGGGCGAATGAGCAGTTCTTC.

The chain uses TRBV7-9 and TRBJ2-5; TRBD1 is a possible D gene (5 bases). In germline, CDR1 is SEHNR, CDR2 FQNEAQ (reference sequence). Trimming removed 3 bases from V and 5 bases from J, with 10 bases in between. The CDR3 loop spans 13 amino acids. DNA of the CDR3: TGTGCCAGCAGCTTTGCGCCAGGGGAGACCCAGTACTTC. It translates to CASSFAPGETQYF. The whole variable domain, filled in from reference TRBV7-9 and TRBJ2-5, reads DTGVSQNPRHKITKRGQNVTFRCDPISEHNRLYWYRQTLGQGPEFLTYFQNEAQLEKSRLLSDRFSAERPKGSFSTLEIQRTEQGDSAMYLCASSFAPGETQYFGPGTRLLVL.

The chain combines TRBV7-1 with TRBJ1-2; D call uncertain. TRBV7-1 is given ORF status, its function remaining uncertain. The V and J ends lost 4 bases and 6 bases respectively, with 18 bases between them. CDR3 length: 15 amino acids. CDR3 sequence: CASSLTARPMDGYTF. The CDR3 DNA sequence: TGTGCCAGCAGCTTAACGGCCAGGCCGATGGATGGCTACACCTTC.

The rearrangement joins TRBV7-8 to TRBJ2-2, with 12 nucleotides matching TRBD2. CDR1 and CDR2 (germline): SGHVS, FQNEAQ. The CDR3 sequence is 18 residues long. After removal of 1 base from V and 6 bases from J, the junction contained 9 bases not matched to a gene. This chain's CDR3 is CASSLGGGLAGGPGELFF. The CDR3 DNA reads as TGTGCCAGCAGCTTAGGAGGGGGGCTAGCGGGAGGGCCCGGGGAGCTGTTTTTT. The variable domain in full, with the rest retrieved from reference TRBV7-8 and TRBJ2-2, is GAGVSQSPRYKVAKRGQDVALRCDPISGHVSLFWYQQALGQGPEFLTYFQNEAQLDKSGLPSDRFFAERPEGSVSTLKIQRTQQEDSAVYLCASSLGGGLAGGPGELFFGEGSRLTVL.

The CDR3, as DNA: TGTGCCAGCAGTACCGACACGGGCAATCAGCCCCAGCATTTT. Its protein is CASSTDTGNQPQHF. The gene calls are TRBV2 and TRBJ1-5; no reliable D call. The V end was cut by 5 bases, the J end by 2 bases, with 10 bases between. This CDR3 has 14 amino acids. CDR1 and CDR2 (germline): SNHLY, FYNNEI.

The CDR3 DNA is TGTGCCAGCAGTTACGGGGAGACCCAGTACTTC. Translating it yields CASSYGETQYF. The chain has TRBV6-5 and TRBJ2-5; no clear D gene. Between the trimmed V and J ends, which lost 2 bases and 5 bases, there was a span of 3 bases. There are 11 residues in the CDR3. Germline V gene sequence: CDR1 MNHEY, CDR2 SVGAGI.

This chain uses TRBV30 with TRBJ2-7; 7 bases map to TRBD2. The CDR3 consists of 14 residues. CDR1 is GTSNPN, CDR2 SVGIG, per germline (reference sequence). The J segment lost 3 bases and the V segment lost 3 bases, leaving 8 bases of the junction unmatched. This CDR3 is CAWSEETGGYEQYF. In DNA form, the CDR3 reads TGTGCCTGGAGCGAGGAGACGGGAGGCTACGAGCAGTACTTC.

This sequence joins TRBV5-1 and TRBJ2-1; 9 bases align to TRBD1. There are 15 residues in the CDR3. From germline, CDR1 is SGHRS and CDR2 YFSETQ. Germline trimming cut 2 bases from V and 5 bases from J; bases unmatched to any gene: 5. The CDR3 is CASSFRDRDNNEQFF. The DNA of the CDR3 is TGCGCCAGCAGCTTCCGGGACAGGGACAACAATGAGCAGTTCTTC.

CDR3 sequence: CASSERRVQETQYF. The CDR3 nucleotides are TGCGCCAGCAGTGAAAGGAGGGTCCAAGAGACCCAGTACTTC. The V and J genes are TRBV10-2 and TRBJ2-5, with D maybe TRBD2 (6 bases). The CDR3 has 14 amino acids. V was clipped by 3 bases and J by 1 base, with 9 bases between them. Germline lookup yields CDR1 WSHSY and CDR2 SAAADI.

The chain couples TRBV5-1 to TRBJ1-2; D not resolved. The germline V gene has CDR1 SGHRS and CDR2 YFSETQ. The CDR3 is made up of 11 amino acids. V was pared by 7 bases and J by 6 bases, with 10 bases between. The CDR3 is CASAAGNGYTF. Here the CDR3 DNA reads TGCGCCAGCGCCGCGGGGAATGGCTACACCTTC.

DNA for the CDR3: TGTGCCAGTAGTCCCGGGACGGTGAACACTGAAGCTTTCTTT. Translated, it gives CASSPGTVNTEAFF. The chain employs TRBV19 and TRBJ1-1; D possibly corresponds to TRBD1 (5 bases). With 5 bases removed from V and 0 bases from J, the gap between germline ends came to 10 bases. Germline V gene data show CDR1 as LNHDA and CDR2 as SQIVND (reference sequence). CDR3 size: 14 residues.

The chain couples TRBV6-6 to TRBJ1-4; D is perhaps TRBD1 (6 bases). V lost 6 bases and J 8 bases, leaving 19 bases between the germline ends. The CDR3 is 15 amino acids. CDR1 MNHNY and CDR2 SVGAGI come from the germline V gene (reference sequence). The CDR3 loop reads CASRRRQVEGEKLFF. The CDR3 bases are TGTGCCAGCAGGCGAAGACAGGTCGAGGGGGAAAAACTGTTTTTT.

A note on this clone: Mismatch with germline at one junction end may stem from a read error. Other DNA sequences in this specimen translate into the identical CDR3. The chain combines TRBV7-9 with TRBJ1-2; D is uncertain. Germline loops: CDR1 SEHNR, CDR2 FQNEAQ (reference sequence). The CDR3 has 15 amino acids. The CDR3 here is CASSLVARANYGYTF. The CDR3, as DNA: TGCGCCAGCAGCTTAGTGGCCCGAGCTAACTATGGCTACACCTTC.